This T cell receptor (beta chain) was sequenced in a study of Graves' ophthalmopathy and Graves' hyperthyroidism. The study, taken as a whole, reports: Thyroid clonotypes that were expanded above 0.001 frequency mostly also appeared in blood.

Orbital computed tomography and thyroid ultrasound, along with TRAb, serum thyroxine and clinical symptoms, underpinned diagnosis. Ten or more counts support this clonotype. Its antigen is currently unknown. Investigators amplified TCR beta CDR3 regions from RNA transcripts. Second-round multiplex PCR came after first-round RT-PCR with HTBI primers. TCRdb reprocessed the multiplex PCR reads with MiXCR, giving one entry per CDR3 protein. The table shows roughly 380,000 distinct CDR3 sequences, with 15% occurring only once. This TCR derives from a woman younger than 30 with stable Graves' hyperthyroidism. The sequencing sample was made of peripheral blood.

CDR3 DNA: TGTGCCAGCAGTTACGGTCTCGACAGAATAGAGACCCAGTACTTC. Translating gives CASSYGLDRIETQYF. The chain combines TRBV27 with TRBJ2-5; maybe TRBD1 (5 bases). The ends were cut back, 4 bases at V and 4 bases at J, with 16 bases in the middle. CDR1 is MNHEY and CDR2 is SMNVEV in the germline V gene (reference sequence). The length of the CDR3 is 15 residues.